This T cell receptor (beta chain) was sequenced for a study of T-cell reconstitution after alpha-beta-depleted transplantation in children. Broader study findings: Most T-cell counts and diversity one year after the transplant came from T cells that were newly produced. Day-60 TCRbeta diversity that was high in some patients was derived from surviving recipient T cells and thymic progenitors.

The TCRbeta library was prepared with unique molecular identifiers. Via MiXCR, TCRdb re-called the PCR reads, giving one row per CDR3 protein. Here the sample spans 450,000 to 550,000 distinct CDR3 sequences, approximately 10% being singletons. This clonotype showed up just a few times. As yet, its antigen is unknown. The material was PBMCs, mostly from graft donor cells, obtained 180 days after TCRalphabeta/CD19-depleted stem cell transplant. The TCR was taken from a female patient aged 2 to 10 who had a stem cell transplant for aplastic anemia, so the T cells may come from the graft donor.

CDR3 region: CASSKVIPPGTGELFF. CDR3 nucleotide sequence: TGTGCCAGCAGCAAAGTTATACCCCCGGGCACCGGGGAGCTGTTTTTT. The chain uses TRBV21-1 and TRBJ2-2; the DNA was not used to check the table's D call, TRBD1. TRBV21-1 is an annotated pseudogene. This CDR3 is 16 amino acids long.